This T cell receptor beta chain was recovered during a study of T cell responses to AZD1222 COVID-19 vaccine. After removal of 7 bases from V and 0 bases from J, the junction contained 5 bases not matched to a gene. This CDR3 contains 14 residues. The V gene's germline CDR1 is MNHEY and CDR2 SVGAGI. The assay was immunoSEQ multiplex PCR, and TCRdb's table has in-frame clones only and misses some. This sample yields fewer than 120,000 clones, of which about 87% are seen a single time; around 15% belongs to the top ten. The rearrangement uses TRBV6-5 and TRBJ1-1; 7 bases line up with TRBD1. This TCR came from an adult who received the AZD1222 COVID-19 vaccine. This material consisted of peripheral blood, taken 28 days after the second AZD1222 dose. The CDR3 sequence is CASIRQGVNTEAFF. The CDR3 DNA sequence: TGTGCCAGCATCCGACAGGGCGTGAACACTGAAGCTTTCTTT.